A selection of T cell receptor beta chains follows, all from one sample in a study of neurological immune-mediated disorders. Using its own MiXCR run on the 5' RACE reads, TCRdb lists one record per CDR3 protein. The table has 57,000 or so distinct CDR3 sequences, more than 7.5% seen once; the top ten hold under 15%. The sequencing sample was made of PBMCs. These receptor sequences come from a man younger than 45 in good health. The CDR3 runs from the conserved cysteine through the conserved F or W. The D gene is left open where the match is weak. Rows give clone size only sometimes, using once, few, many, or a class for an expanded clone.

>many|TRBJ1-2|.|TRBV20-1
TGCAGTGCTAGGGGCCCGGCGGCGAACTATGGCTACACCTTC
CSARGPAANYGYTF
>many|TRBJ2-5|TRBD2|TRBV7-2
TGTGCCAGCAGTAGACTAGCGGCGGCCGCAGAGACCCAGTACTTC
CASSRLAAAAETQYF
>few|TRBJ2-3|TRBD2|TRBV7-3
TGTGCCAGCAGCTCCCAACCGGGACTAGCGGGAGTGGGTACGCAGTATTTT
CASSSQPGLAGVGTQYF
>few|TRBJ2-5|TRBD2|TRBV19
TGTGCCAGTACCCGGCTAGCGGGAGTAGCGGAGACCCAGTACTTC
CASTRLAGVAETQYF
>many|TRBJ2-7|.|TRBV5-1
TGCGCCAGCAGCTTGGCCGACCCCACCGTCGACGAGCAGTACTTC
CASSLADPTVDEQYF
>few|TRBJ2-7|.|TRBV29-1
TGCAGCGTTGAAGATGGGGCGCGCGAGCAGTACTTC
CSVEDGAREQYF
>many|TRBJ1-3|.|TRBV5-1
TGCGCCAGCAGCTTGGCCGAATCGATCTCTGGAAACACCATATATTTT
CASSLAESISGNTIYF
>many|TRBJ2-3|TRBD2|TRBV5-1
TGCGCCAGCAGCCTCCTAGCGGGACTCGCAGATACGCAGTATTTT
CASSLLAGLADTQYF
>many|TRBJ2-1|TRBD2|TRBV28
TGTGCCAGCAGTTTGCCCGGACTAGCGGGCCCTAAGAAGCAGTTCTTC
CASSLPGLAGPKKQFF
>many|TRBJ2-7|.|TRBV12-3/TRBV12-4
TGTGCCAGCAGTTTGGGTACCTACGAGCAGTACTTC
CASSLGTYEQYF
>many|TRBJ2-7|.|TRBV6-2/TRBV6-3
TGTGCCAGCAGTTACGGGGACACCTACGAGCAGTACTTC
CASSYGDTYEQYF
>many|TRBJ2-2|TRBD2|TRBV9
TGTGCCAGCAGCGTAGCCGGGAGGTACGGGGAGCTGTTTTTT
CASSVAGRYGELFF
>many|TRBJ2-1|TRBD2|TRBV27
TGTGCCAGCAACCCGGGACTAGCGGGATTTGAGCAGTTCTTC
CASNPGLAGFEQFF
>many|TRBJ1-5|.|TRBV19
TGTGCCAGTCTTGAAGGGCCTTATAGCAATCAGCCCCAGCATTTT
CASLEGPYSNQPQHF
>many|TRBJ2-7|.|TRBV5-1
TGCGCCAGCAGCGAAGGAGCCTACGAGCAGTACTTC
CASSEGAYEQYF
>many|TRBJ2-5|TRBD1|TRBV5-6
TGTGCCAGCAGCTTTAAACCTACAGGGGGCGTCCAGGAGACCCAGTACTTC
CASSFKPTGGVQETQYF
>many|TRBJ2-1|.|TRBV9
TGTGCCAGCAGCGTAGAAGGAAGGACTTACAATGAGCAGTTCTTC
CASSVEGRTYNEQFF
>many|TRBJ2-2|.|TRBV29-1
TGCAGCGTTGAAGGACCCTCGCACACCGGGGAGCTGTTTTTT
CSVEGPSHTGELFF
>many|TRBJ1-1|.|TRBV3-1
TGTGCCAGCAGCCGAAGACAGACTGAAGCTTTCTTT
CASSRRQTEAFF
>many|TRBJ2-1|.|TRBV29-1
TGCAGCGTTGATAAGCTATGGGGTACAGGGAATGAGCAGTTCTTC
CSVDKLWGTGNEQFF
>many|TRBJ2-4|.|TRBV4-2
TGTGCCAGCAGCCAAGATTCCTACCTCACAGCCAAAAACATTCAGTACTTC
CASSQDSYLTAKNIQYF
>many|TRBJ2-3|.|TRBV6-5
TGTGCCAGCAGTTACTCGTACAGGGGAGGAGCAGATACGCAGTATTTT
CASSYSYRGGADTQYF
>many|TRBJ2-1|TRBD1|TRBV25-1
TGTGCCAGCAGCGGGGATACAGGGGTCTCCTACAATGAGCAGTTCTTC
CASSGDTGVSYNEQFF
>many|TRBJ2-7|TRBD1|TRBV4-1
TGCGCCAGCAGCCAAGATCCAGGGGGTTGGCTCGAGCAGTACTTC
CASSQDPGGWLEQYF
>many|TRBJ2-7|TRBD1|TRBV6-2/TRBV6-3
TGTGCCAGCAGTGAAGGGACAGGCGGCTTTGAGCAGTACTTC
CASSEGTGGFEQYF
>many|TRBJ2-2|.|TRBV3-1
TGTGCCAGCAGCCAAGTGAGGTACACCGGGGAGCTGTTTTTT
CASSQVRYTGELFF
>many|TRBJ2-5|.|TRBV24-1
TGTGCCACCAGTGACACCGGGAGCCTTCAAGAGACCCAGTACTTC
CATSDTGSLQETQYF
>many|TRBJ1-1|TRBD1|TRBV4-1
TGCGCCAGCAGCCAAGATGCGACAGGGGTAAACACTGAAGCTTTCTTT
CASSQDATGVNTEAFF
>many|TRBJ2-7|TRBD2|TRBV6-1
TGTGCCAGCAGTGAAGTTGGGGGGGGTTTCGAGCAGTACTTC
CASSEVGGGFEQYF
>.|TRBJ2-3|.|TRBV15
TGTGCGACCAGCCTTCCGGGGGGCCCCGGAGATACGCAGTATTTT
CATSLPGGPGDTQYF
>many|TRBJ2-6|.|TRBV20-1
TGCAGTGCTAGAGAAGGTGGTGGGGCCAACGTCCTGACTTTC
CSAREGGGANVLTF
>many|TRBJ1-4|TRBD1|TRBV10-3
TGTGCCATCAGCTGGACAGGGGGACCCGAAAAACTGTTTTTT
CAISWTGGPEKLFF
>many|TRBJ2-3|.|TRBV20-1
TGCAGTGCTAGAGATTTGTGGTCTAGTCAAGCAGATACGCAGTATTTT
CSARDLWSSQADTQYF
>few|TRBJ1-3|.|TRBV28
TGTGCCAGCAGTCGCTCCCTAGTGGTAAACACCATATATTTT
CASSRSLVVNTIYF
>many|TRBJ2-5|.|TRBV20-1
TGCAGTGTCCCGGCAGGAGCAGAGACCCAGTACTTC
CSVPAGAETQYF
>many|TRBJ2-7|TRBD2|TRBV20-1
TGCAGTGCTAGAGAGCAGGCTAGCGGGAGAAAGCAGTACTTC
CSAREQASGRKQYF
>many|TRBJ1-5|TRBD1|TRBV28
TGTGCCAGCAGCCCCGGGACAGGGGATCAGCCCCAGCATTTT
CASSPGTGDQPQHF
>.|TRBJ2-7|.|TRBV20-1
TGCAGTGCAGGGAAAAGGGGCAACGAGCAGTACTTC
CSAGKRGNEQYF
>.|TRBJ1-5|.|TRBV6-1
TGTGCCAGCGATGGTTTGGGGAATCAGCCCCAGCATTTT
CASDGLGNQPQHF
>many|TRBJ2-7|.|TRBV5-1
TGCGCCAGCAGCTTAAGGGTTAACTACGAGCAGTACTTC
CASSLRVNYEQYF
>many|TRBJ2-3|.|TRBV7-3
TGTGCCAGCAGCCCCATGCCTAGCACAGATACGCAGTATTTT
CASSPMPSTDTQYF
>many|TRBJ2-7|.|TRBV11-2
TGTGCCAGCAGCTTAAATCCGGCAGGGATCTACGAGCAGTACTTC
CASSLNPAGIYEQYF
>many|TRBJ2-4|.|TRBV5-1
TGCGCCAGCAGCTTGGGGCGGGAGAGGGGGGGCGCCAAAAACATTCAGTACTTC
CASSLGRERGGAKNIQYF
>few|TRBJ2-1|TRBD1|TRBV7-7
TGTGCCAGCAGCTTAGTTACGGGACAGGGCTATGAGCAGTTCTTC
CASSLVTGQGYEQFF
>many|TRBJ2-7|.|TRBV6-5
TGTGCCAGCAGTAACAATCAAGTTACCTACGAGCAGTACTTC
CASSNNQVTYEQYF
>many|TRBJ2-7|.|TRBV3-1
TGTGCCAGCAGCCAAGTCACTGGGTCGGGTAGCGAGCAGTACTTC
CASSQVTGSGSEQYF
>many|TRBJ2-7|.|TRBV12-3/TRBV12-4
TGTGCCAGCACCTCCGGGACTTCGGTCTACGAGCAGTACTTC
CASTSGTSVYEQYF
>many|TRBJ2-7|.|TRBV20-1
TGCAGTGCTAGAGCCGGGACCCATCGGGACGAGCAGTACTTC
CSARAGTHRDEQYF
>many|TRBJ2-1|TRBD1|TRBV15
TGTGCCACCAGCTCCGAGGGTCAGGGGGCCCCCTACAATGAGCAGTTCTTC
CATSSEGQGAPYNEQFF
>many|TRBJ2-3|TRBD2|TRBV5-1
TGCGCCAGCAGATTCGTCCCGGGAGGGCCTGAAGATACGCAGTATTTT
CASRFVPGGPEDTQYF
>many|TRBJ2-3|TRBD2|TRBV15
TGTGCCACCAGCAGAGAACGAGCGGGAGGTGAGGATACGCAGTATTTT
CATSRERAGGEDTQYF
>many|TRBJ2-5|TRBD2|TRBV7-9
TGTGCCAGCAGCTCCTCGGGACTAGTAGAGACCCAGTACTTC
CASSSSGLVETQYF
>many|TRBJ2-7|TRBD2|TRBV6-2/TRBV6-3
TGTGCCAGCAGTTACGGAGGACTAGCGGGACGAGTCGAGCAGTACTTC
CASSYGGLAGRVEQYF
>.|TRBJ2-4|.|TRBV7-2
TGTGCCAACAGCCCAGGGGGGGGGCGGGCCAAAAACATTCAGTACTTT
CANSPGGGRAKNIQYF
>many|TRBJ2-1|TRBD2|TRBV12-3/TRBV12-4
TGTGCCAGCAGTTTAGCGGCGGGAGGAGGAAATGAGCAGTTCTTC
CASSLAAGGGNEQFF
>many|TRBJ1-1|.|TRBV6-5
TGTGCCAGCAGTCCCGACAGGATGAACACTGAAGCTTTCTTT
CASSPDRMNTEAFF
>many|TRBJ2-7|.|TRBV5-1
TGCGCCAGCAGCATGGGGACCGTATCCTACGAGCAGTACTTC
CASSMGTVSYEQYF